Listed here are 5 T cell receptor beta chains from one sample, sequenced in a study of blood T cell repertoires in COVID-19. Measured with immunoSEQ multiplex PCR; TCRdb has only the in-frame clones, and not every one. The table shows approximately 220,000 clones, with approximately 84% occurring only once. The sample taken for sequencing was peripheral blood. These receptors originate from a woman older than 75 with acute or convalescent COVID-19.

This sequence joins TRBV7-3 and TRBJ2-1; D is undetermined. Trimming removed 5 bases at V and 5 bases at J, with 13 bases between. The CDR3 runs to 14 residues. Germline CDR1 reads SGHTA; CDR2 reads FQGTGA. Here the CDR3 reads CASSLVGRNNEQFF. The CDR3 DNA is TGTGCCAGCAGCCTCGTGGGCCGGAACAATGAGCAGTTCTTC.

The chain uses TRBV5-1 and TRBJ2-2; TRBD1 might be the D (5 bases). The length of the CDR3 is 14 residues. CDR1 is SGHRS, CDR2 YFSETQ, per germline. The V end was cut by 3 bases, the J end by 2 bases, with 8 bases between. The CDR3 loop reads CASSSQVNTGELFF. CDR3 DNA sequence: TGCGCCAGCAGCTCACAGGTTAACACCGGGGAGCTGTTTTTT. The whole variable domain, filled in from reference TRBV5-1 and TRBJ2-2, reads KAGVTQTPRYLIKTRGQQVTLSCSPISGHRSVSWYQQTPGQGLQFLFEYFSETQRNKGNFPGRFSGRQFSNSRSEMNVSTLELGDSALYLCASSSQVNTGELFFGEGSRLTVL.

The V and J genes are TRBV19 and TRBJ2-7; D may be TRBD2 (6 bases). Trimming left V 7 bases short and J 2 bases short, with 15 bases between. CDR3 length equals 14 residues. Germline V gives CDR1 LNHDA, CDR2 SQIVND (reference sequence). The CDR3 sequence: CASTLDGGAYEQYF. The CDR3 nucleotides read TGTGCCAGTACCCTAGACGGGGGTGCCTACGAGCAGTACTTC.

The genes are TRBV21-1 and TRBJ1-2. TRBV21-1 is noted as a pseudogene. There are 10 residues in the CDR3. The CDR3 coding sequence is TGTGCCAGCCGCGGGAATGGCTACACCTTC. It is translated as CASRGNGYTF.

V usage is TRBV28 and J usage is TRBJ2-3; 9 positions agree with TRBD2. The CDR3 spans 18 residues. J lost 2 bases, V lost 7 bases, and 16 bases had no gene match. From germline, CDR1 is MDHEN and CDR2 SYDVKM. Here the CDR3 reads CASTIWIEREATTDTQYF. DNA of the CDR3: TGTGCCAGCACTATTTGGATCGAGCGGGAGGCAACCACAGATACGCAGTATTTT.